A single sample gave rise to the 31 T cell receptor beta chains below, sequenced in a study of cytomegalovirus exposure and HLA in healthy donors. PCR primers comprised 60 Vbeta and 13 Jbeta primers. Measured with immunoSEQ multiplex PCR; TCRdb has only the in-frame clones, and not every one. The sample has about 89,000 clones; about 89% are singletons. Sequencing input: PBMCs. The receptors were gathered from a man aged 25 to 45 in good health and CMV-seropositive.

This clone was seen just once. This chain connects TRBV7-9 to TRBJ2-1; D perhaps matches TRBD2 (6 bases). V gave up 5 bases and J gave up 13 bases, with 15 bases separating them. CDR1 and CDR2 (germline): SEHNR, FQNEAQ (reference sequence). CDR3 size: 12 residues. As DNA, the CDR3 is TGTGCCAGCAGCCGCGACGGGGACTTCCAGTTCTTC. The encoded protein is CASSRDGDFQFF.

The rearrangement uses TRBV19 and TRBJ1-5, with no clear D. CDR1 LNHDA and CDR2 SQIVND come from the germline V gene (reference sequence). V was pared by 2 bases and J by 8 bases, with 10 bases between. CDR3 length: 13 amino acids. CDR3 nucleotides: TGTGCCAGTAGTATAAGTGGCCTGGAGCCCCAGCATTTT. This codes for CASSISGLEPQHF.

This rearrangement joins TRBV5-1 to TRBJ2-5; 11 bases fit TRBD2. The germline CDR1 and CDR2 sequences are SGHRS and YFSETQ. With 3 bases clipped from V and 3 bases from J, the junction kept 7 bases outside the gene matches. This CDR3 comprises 16 residues. In DNA, the CDR3 is TGCGCCAGCAGCTCTTACACGGGACTAGCGGAAGAGACCCAGTACTTC. The encoded protein is CASSSYTGLAEETQYF.

The rearrangement uses TRBV29-1 and TRBJ1-2; 7 nucleotides match TRBD1. The CDR3 consists of 12 residues. Germline values: CDR1 SQVTM, CDR2 ANQGSEA. V gave up 4 bases and J gave up 7 bases; unmatched junction bases: 6. CDR3 residues: CSVVTGDGGYTF. The CDR3 coding sequence is TGCAGCGTTGTAACAGGGGATGGTGGCTACACCTTC.

This chain uses TRBV29-1 with TRBJ2-3; 8 bases agree with TRBD2. Germline V gives CDR1 SQVTM, CDR2 ANQGSEA. The CDR3 has 14 residues. The trim removed 6 bases at V and 6 bases at J, leaving 11 bases unmatched. Here the CDR3 DNA reads TGCAGCGTCTTACCGGGACTAGTGGGCGATACGCAGTATTTT. Translating it yields CSVLPGLVGDTQYF.

This clone showed up just a few times. The gene calls are TRBV5-4 and TRBJ2-7, with TRBD1 matching 10 bases. In germline, CDR1 is SGHNT, CDR2 YYREEE (reference sequence). The CDR3 is made up of 14 amino acids. The J segment lost 3 bases and the V segment lost 0 bases, leaving 0 bases of the junction unmatched. The CDR3 bases are TGTGCCAGCAGCTTGGGGACAGGGGGCTACGAGCAGTACTTC. Amino acid sequence: CASSLGTGGYEQYF.

This chain links TRBV7-9 with TRBJ2-5; 7 nucleotides match TRBD2. V was pared by 5 bases and J by 3 bases, with 9 bases of the junction left unmatched. The CDR3 extends over 15 amino acids. The germline V gene has CDR1 SEHNR and CDR2 FQNEAQ (reference sequence). The CDR3 is CASSAPPREEETQYF. CDR3 nucleotides: TGTGCCAGCAGCGCCCCCCCACGGGAGGAAGAGACCCAGTACTTC. Combining the CDR3 with reference TRBV7-9 and TRBJ2-5 gives the whole variable domain DTGVSQNPRHKITKRGQNVTFRCDPISEHNRLYWYRQTLGQGPEFLTYFQNEAQLEKSRLLSDRFSAERPKGSFSTLEIQRTEQGDSAMYLCASSAPPREEETQYFGPGTRLLVL.

The V call is TRBV11-2, the J call TRBJ1-5, with D unclear. CDR1 and CDR2 (germline): SGHAT, FQNNGV. The V and J ends lost 0 bases and 4 bases respectively, with 7 bases between them. This CDR3 contains 14 residues. The CDR3 here is CASSLEPRNQPQHF. Here the CDR3 DNA reads TGTGCCAGCAGCTTAGAGCCTCGGAATCAGCCCCAGCATTTT.

In this sample, this clone turned up a few times. The chain links TRBV5-6 to TRBJ1-1; no reliable D call. From germline, CDR1 is SGHDT and CDR2 YYEEEE. The CDR3 extends over 12 amino acids. V was shortened by 4 bases and J by 9 bases, with 13 bases between the two germline ends. The CDR3 sequence is CASSREARKAFF. The CDR3 DNA follows: TGTGCCAGCAGCCGGGAGGCCCGTAAAGCTTTCTTT.

The rearrangement joins TRBV27 to TRBJ1-2; tentative D call: TRBD1 (5 bases). This CDR3 region has 13 residues. CDR1 MNHEY and CDR2 SMNVEV come from the germline V gene (reference sequence). V shed 3 bases and J shed 10 bases, with 15 bases lying between them. In nucleotides, the CDR3 is TGTGCCAGCAGTTTCCTGGAAGGGGCGGCCTACACCTTC. Its protein is CASSFLEGAAYTF.

Concerning this clone: Other DNA sequences in the same sample also yield this CDR3. The DNA of the CDR3 is TGTGCCAGCAGCCCAGGGGGCGAGCAGTACTTC. Its translation is CASSPGGEQYF. This chain connects TRBV7-9 to TRBJ2-7; TRBD1 aligns across 7 bases. The CDR3 loop spans 11 amino acids. V lost 5 bases and J lost 6; bases outside the gene matches: 1. Germline V gene lookup returns CDR1 SEHNR and CDR2 FQNEAQ (reference sequence).

The V call is TRBV6-6, the J call TRBJ2-5; TRBD2 agrees at 13 bases. The CDR3 consists of 16 residues. The V gene end was trimmed by 6 bases and the J gene end by 6 bases; junction bases not matched to a gene: 10. Germline V gene sequence: CDR1 MNHNY, CDR2 SVGAGI (reference sequence). CDR3 in amino acids: CASRTSGRASIQTQYF. The CDR3, as DNA: TGTGCCAGCAGAACTAGCGGGAGGGCCTCGATACAGACCCAGTACTTC.

Concerning this clone itself: Because the CDR3 is missing its conserved closing phenylalanine or tryptophan, this is likely a read error. The chain has TRBV2 and TRBJ1-2, with 7 bases matching TRBD1. CDR1 is SNHLY, CDR2 FYNNEI, per germline. The CDR3 runs to 15 residues. V was pared by 6 bases and J by 3 bases, with 10 bases of the junction left unmatched. CDR3 region: CASSIDRATYYGYTL. The CDR3 DNA reads as TGTGCCAGCAGCATCGACAGGGCCACCTACTATGGCTACACCCTC.

This clone was detected only once. V gene TRBV23-1 combines with J gene TRBJ2-7, with TRBD2 matching over 13 bases. TRBV23-1 is annotated as an ORF whose role is uncertain. The CDR3 extends over 22 amino acids. The V gene end was trimmed by 0 bases and the J gene end by 0 bases; junction bases not matched to a gene: 17. CDR3 in amino acids: CASSQSPLRPGTSGTPSYEQYF. The CDR3 DNA is TGCGCCAGCAGTCAATCCCCCCTTCGCCCGGGGACTAGCGGGACCCCCTCCTACGAGCAGTACTTC.

The chain recombines TRBV5-1 with TRBJ2-7, with D unclear. In germline, CDR1 is SGHRS, CDR2 YFSETQ. Trimming cost V 7 bases and J 0 bases, with 8 bases left between them. The length of the CDR3 is 12 residues. This CDR3 reads CASLSPSYEQYF. The CDR3 DNA follows: TGCGCCAGCCTTAGCCCCTCCTACGAGCAGTACTTC.

The chain is built from TRBV5-1 and TRBJ2-2; TRBD2 matches 13 bases. Unmatched junction bases numbered 4, after V lost 3 bases and J lost 2 bases. This CDR3 has 17 residues. The V gene's germline CDR1 is SGHRS and CDR2 YFSETQ. The CDR3 DNA sequence: TGCGCCAGCAGCTCTGGGACTAGCGGGGCTAACACCGGGGAGCTGTTTTTT. This translates into CASSSGTSGANTGELFF.

The rearrangement links TRBV6-1 to TRBJ2-7; D possibly corresponds to TRBD2 (6 bases). Germline CDR1 and CDR2: MNHNS and SASEGT. V was clipped by 2 bases and J by 0 bases, with 11 bases between them. The CDR3 length is 15 residues. The CDR3 protein is CASSERLGSSYEQYF. CDR3 bases: TGTGCCAGCAGTGAAAGACTAGGATCCTCCTACGAGCAGTACTTC.

The genes are TRBV18 and TRBJ2-7; D may be TRBD2 (5 bases). Trimming removed 1 base from V and 11 bases from J, with 12 bases in between. The germline CDR1 and CDR2 sequences are KGHSH and LQKENI. This CDR3 contains 12 residues. CDR3: CASSPQRKAEYF. The CDR3 region has the DNA TGTGCCAGCTCACCACAGCGGAAGGCTGAGTACTTC.

This chain uses TRBV4-2 with TRBJ2-3, with TRBD2 matching over 7 bases. Germline trimming cut 2 bases from V and 1 base from J; bases unmatched to any gene: 6. The CDR3 spans 16 residues. In germline, CDR1 is LGHNA, CDR2 YNFKEQ. The CDR3 DNA reads as TGTGCCAGCAGCCAATACGGACTAGGCGGCACAGATACGCAGTATTTT. It encodes CASSQYGLGGTDTQYF.

The J gene is TRBJ1-4, the V gene TRBV7-8; 9 bases align to TRBD1. The V segment lost 1 base and the J segment 7 bases; nucleotides outside the gene matches: 7. CDR3 length: 16 residues. Per the germline V gene, CDR1 is SGHVS and CDR2 is FQNEAQ. The CDR3 is CASSLEDRGGGEKLFF. The DNA for the CDR3 is TGTGCCAGCAGCTTAGAGGACAGGGGAGGTGGTGAAAAACTGTTTTTT. Full variable domain (missing parts from reference TRBV7-8 and TRBJ1-4): GAGVSQSPRYKVAKRGQDVALRCDPISGHVSLFWYQQALGQGPEFLTYFQNEAQLDKSGLPSDRFFAERPEGSVSTLKIQRTQQEDSAVYLCASSLEDRGGGEKLFFGSGTQLSVL.

The chain employs TRBV6-5 and TRBJ1-2; D is perhaps TRBD1 (6 bases). The V end lost 2 bases, the J end lost 8 bases, and 18 bases lay between the germline ends. The germline V gene encodes CDR1 MNHEY and CDR2 SVGAGI. This CDR3 region has 15 residues. The CDR3 loop reads CASSYVQGSSRGYTF. CDR3 nucleotide sequence: TGTGCCAGCAGTTACGTCCAGGGGTCCTCTAGGGGCTACACCTTC.

The chain has TRBV30 and TRBJ2-3; 9 bases are a match to TRBD2. This CDR3 comprises 16 residues. Germline V gene lookup returns CDR1 GTSNPN and CDR2 SVGIG (reference sequence). Trimming at V came to 0 bases and at J to 1 base, leaving 5 bases not matched to a gene. This chain's CDR3 is CAWSVEASGGTDTQYF. The CDR3 DNA sequence: TGTGCCTGGAGTGTAGAGGCTAGCGGGGGCACAGATACGCAGTATTTT.

The chain couples TRBV6-1 to TRBJ2-5; 7 nucleotides align to TRBD2. The CDR3 loop spans 14 amino acids. V gave up 8 bases and J gave up 7 bases; unmatched junction bases: 13. The germline gives CDR1 MNHNS, CDR2 SASEGT. The CDR3 protein is CASPARGREGTQYF. For the CDR3, the DNA is TGTGCCAGCCCGGCGCGCGGGAGAGAGGGGACCCAGTACTTC.

A few counts support this clone. This chain joins TRBV28 and TRBJ1-1; D remains unclear. Germline CDR1 is MDHEN and CDR2 is SYDVKM. The CDR3 runs 13 residues. The V and J ends lost 6 bases and 0 bases respectively, with 8 bases between them. Here the CDR3 reads CASRSLMNTEAFF. CDR3 coding DNA: TGTGCCAGCAGGTCGTTAATGAACACTGAAGCTTTCTTT.

The chain is built from TRBV5-4 and TRBJ2-2; 8 bases map to TRBD2. The germline V gene has CDR1 SGHNT and CDR2 YYREEE (reference sequence). The junction had 0 bases not matched to a gene; V was cut back by 0 bases and J by 5 bases. CDR3 size: 14 residues. The CDR3 protein is CASSLAGGTGELFF. CDR3 DNA: TGTGCCAGCAGCTTGGCGGGAGGGACCGGGGAGCTGTTTTTT.

V and J are TRBV2 and TRBJ1-2; a weak D match, TRBD1 (5 bases). Germline lookup yields CDR1 SNHLY and CDR2 FYNNEI. The CDR3 covers 12 residues. V was trimmed by 3 bases and J by 7 bases, leaving 9 bases between them. CDR3 region: CASSEGGGGYTF. The CDR3 bases are TGTGCCAGCAGTGAGGGCGGGGGTGGCTACACCTTC.

The chain is built from TRBV5-1 and TRBJ1-1; D may be TRBD1 (5 bases). Germline CDR1 and CDR2: SGHRS and YFSETQ. V was trimmed by 3 bases and J by 8 bases, leaving 17 bases between them. The CDR3 loop spans 14 amino acids. CDR3 amino acids: CASSSQSGGDEAFF. The CDR3 DNA is TGCGCCAGCAGCTCCCAGTCCGGGGGGGACGAAGCTTTCTTT.

The CDR3 DNA follows: TGCGCCAGCAGCTTGCAGGGAGGGAGCAATCAGCCCCAGCATTTT. It is translated as CASSLQGGSNQPQHF. This chain links TRBV5-1 with TRBJ1-5; TRBD1 might be the D (5 bases). Germline V gene data show CDR1 as SGHRS and CDR2 as YFSETQ. The V gene lost 1 base and the J gene lost 1 base, with 9 bases spanning the gap. This CDR3 spans 15 amino acids.

The CDR3 DNA reads as TGTGCCAGCAGTGCCCTTTTGACTAGCTCCTACGAGCAGTACTTC. The encoded protein is CASSALLTSSYEQYF. The rearrangement joins TRBV2 to TRBJ2-7; a possible D gene is TRBD2 (6 bases). The V gene's germline CDR1 is SNHLY and CDR2 FYNNEI. With 4 bases removed from V and 0 bases from J, the gap between germline ends came to 13 bases. CDR3 length: 15 amino acids.

The CDR3: CASSLAGQGGSYEQYF. CDR3 DNA: TGTGCCAGCAGCTTGGCCGGACAGGGGGGCTCCTACGAGCAGTACTTC. This chain links TRBV5-6 with TRBJ2-7; 10 bases are a match to TRBD1. CDR1 and CDR2 from the germline V gene are SGHDT and YYEEEE. Unmatched junction bases numbered 3, after V lost 0 bases and J lost 0 bases. This CDR3 has 16 amino acids. The complete variable domain, with remaining parts taken from reference TRBV5-6 and TRBJ2-7, reads DAGVTQSPTHLIKTRGQQVTLRCSPKSGHDTVSWYQQALGQGPQFIFQYYEEEERQRGNFPDRFSGHQFPNYSSELNVNALLLGDSALYLCASSLAGQGGSYEQYFGPGTRLTVT.

The rearrangement links TRBV11-2 to TRBJ2-7, with D maybe TRBD2 (5 bases). Germline lookup yields CDR1 SGHAT and CDR2 FQNNGV. V shed 5 bases and J shed 8 bases, with 16 bases lying between them. The CDR3 is 13 amino acids. The CDR3 nucleotides read TGTGCCAGCAGCCCATCCCGGGGATTAAAGCAGTACTTC. Translated: CASSPSRGLKQYF.